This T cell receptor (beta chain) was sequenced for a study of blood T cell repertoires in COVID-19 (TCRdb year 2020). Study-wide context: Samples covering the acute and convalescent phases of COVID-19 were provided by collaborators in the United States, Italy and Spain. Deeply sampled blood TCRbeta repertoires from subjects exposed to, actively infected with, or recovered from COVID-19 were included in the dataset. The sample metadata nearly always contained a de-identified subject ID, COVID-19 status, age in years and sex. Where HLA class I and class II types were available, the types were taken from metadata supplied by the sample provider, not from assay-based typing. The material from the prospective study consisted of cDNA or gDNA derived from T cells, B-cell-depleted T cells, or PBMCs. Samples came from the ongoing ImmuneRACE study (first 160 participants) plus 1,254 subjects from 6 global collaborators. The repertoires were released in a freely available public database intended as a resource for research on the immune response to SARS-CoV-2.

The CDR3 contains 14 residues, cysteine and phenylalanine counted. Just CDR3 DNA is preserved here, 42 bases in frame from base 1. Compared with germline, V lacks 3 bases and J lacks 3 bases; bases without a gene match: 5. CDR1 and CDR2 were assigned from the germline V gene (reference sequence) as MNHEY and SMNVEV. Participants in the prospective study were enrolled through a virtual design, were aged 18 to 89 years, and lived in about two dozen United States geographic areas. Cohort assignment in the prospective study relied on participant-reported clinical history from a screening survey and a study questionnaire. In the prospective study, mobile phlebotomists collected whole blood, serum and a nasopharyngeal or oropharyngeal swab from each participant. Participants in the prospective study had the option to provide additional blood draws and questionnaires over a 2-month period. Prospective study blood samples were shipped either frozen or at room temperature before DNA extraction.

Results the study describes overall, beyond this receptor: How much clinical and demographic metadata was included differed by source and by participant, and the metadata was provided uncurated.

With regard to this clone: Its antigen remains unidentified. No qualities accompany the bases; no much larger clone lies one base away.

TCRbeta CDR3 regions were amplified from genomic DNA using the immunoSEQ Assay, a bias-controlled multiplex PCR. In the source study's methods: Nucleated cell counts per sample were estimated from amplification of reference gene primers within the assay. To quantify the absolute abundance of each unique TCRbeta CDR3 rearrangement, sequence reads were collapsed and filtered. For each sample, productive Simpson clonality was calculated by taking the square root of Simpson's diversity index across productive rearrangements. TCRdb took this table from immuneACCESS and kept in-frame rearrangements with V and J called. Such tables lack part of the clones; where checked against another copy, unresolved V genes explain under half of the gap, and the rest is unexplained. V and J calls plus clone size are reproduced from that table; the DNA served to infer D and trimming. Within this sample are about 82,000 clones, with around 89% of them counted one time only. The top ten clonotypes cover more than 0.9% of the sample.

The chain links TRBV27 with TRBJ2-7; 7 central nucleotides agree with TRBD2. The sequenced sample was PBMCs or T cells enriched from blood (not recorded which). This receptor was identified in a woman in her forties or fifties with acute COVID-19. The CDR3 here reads CASSFAGAGYEQYF. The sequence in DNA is TGTGCCAGCAGTTTCGCGGGAGCTGGCTACGAGCAGTACTTC.